This T cell receptor (beta chain) comes out of a study of blood T cell repertoires in COVID-19. Study-wide context: PBMCs, B-cell-depleted T cells, or T cells were the source of the cDNA or gDNA that made up the material.

The V gene's germline CDR1 is MNHEY and CDR2 SVGEGT. The CDR3 totals 11 residues. Between the trimmed V and J ends, which lost 4 bases and 3 bases, there was a span of 3 bases. In the source study's methods: Amplification of reference gene primers provided the estimated nucleated cell counts. Libraries were prepared by immunoSEQ multiplex PCR; TCRdb keeps only in-frame clonotypes and omits some of them. That table supplies the V and J calls and clone size; D and trimming were determined from the DNA. Counted here are 50,000 to 75,000 clones, approximately 93% occurring once; the ten biggest clones make up approximately 2.9%.

The chain is built from TRBV6-2 or TRBV6-3 and TRBJ2-5; D is unclear. The origin of this receptor is a man in his 70s with active COVID-19. Sequenced: peripheral blood. CDR3 coding DNA: TGTGCCAGCAGTTCCAAAGAGACCCAGTACTTC. Encoded protein: CASSSKETQYF.